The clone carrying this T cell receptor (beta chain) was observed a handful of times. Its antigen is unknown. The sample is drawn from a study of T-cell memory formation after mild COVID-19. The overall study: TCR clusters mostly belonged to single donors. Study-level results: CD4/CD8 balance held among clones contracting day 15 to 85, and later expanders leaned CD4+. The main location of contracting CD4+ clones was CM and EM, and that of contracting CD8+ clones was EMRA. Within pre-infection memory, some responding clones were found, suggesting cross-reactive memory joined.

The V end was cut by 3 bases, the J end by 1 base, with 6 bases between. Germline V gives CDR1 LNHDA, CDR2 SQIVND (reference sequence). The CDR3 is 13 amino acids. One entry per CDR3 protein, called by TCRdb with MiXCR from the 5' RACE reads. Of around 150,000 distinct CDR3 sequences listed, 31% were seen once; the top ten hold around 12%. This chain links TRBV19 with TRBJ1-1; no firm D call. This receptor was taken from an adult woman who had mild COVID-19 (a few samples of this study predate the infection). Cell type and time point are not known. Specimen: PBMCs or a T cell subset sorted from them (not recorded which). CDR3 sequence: CASSIMGNTEAFF. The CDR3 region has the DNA TGTGCCAGTAGTATCATGGGGAACACTGAAGCTTTCTTT.